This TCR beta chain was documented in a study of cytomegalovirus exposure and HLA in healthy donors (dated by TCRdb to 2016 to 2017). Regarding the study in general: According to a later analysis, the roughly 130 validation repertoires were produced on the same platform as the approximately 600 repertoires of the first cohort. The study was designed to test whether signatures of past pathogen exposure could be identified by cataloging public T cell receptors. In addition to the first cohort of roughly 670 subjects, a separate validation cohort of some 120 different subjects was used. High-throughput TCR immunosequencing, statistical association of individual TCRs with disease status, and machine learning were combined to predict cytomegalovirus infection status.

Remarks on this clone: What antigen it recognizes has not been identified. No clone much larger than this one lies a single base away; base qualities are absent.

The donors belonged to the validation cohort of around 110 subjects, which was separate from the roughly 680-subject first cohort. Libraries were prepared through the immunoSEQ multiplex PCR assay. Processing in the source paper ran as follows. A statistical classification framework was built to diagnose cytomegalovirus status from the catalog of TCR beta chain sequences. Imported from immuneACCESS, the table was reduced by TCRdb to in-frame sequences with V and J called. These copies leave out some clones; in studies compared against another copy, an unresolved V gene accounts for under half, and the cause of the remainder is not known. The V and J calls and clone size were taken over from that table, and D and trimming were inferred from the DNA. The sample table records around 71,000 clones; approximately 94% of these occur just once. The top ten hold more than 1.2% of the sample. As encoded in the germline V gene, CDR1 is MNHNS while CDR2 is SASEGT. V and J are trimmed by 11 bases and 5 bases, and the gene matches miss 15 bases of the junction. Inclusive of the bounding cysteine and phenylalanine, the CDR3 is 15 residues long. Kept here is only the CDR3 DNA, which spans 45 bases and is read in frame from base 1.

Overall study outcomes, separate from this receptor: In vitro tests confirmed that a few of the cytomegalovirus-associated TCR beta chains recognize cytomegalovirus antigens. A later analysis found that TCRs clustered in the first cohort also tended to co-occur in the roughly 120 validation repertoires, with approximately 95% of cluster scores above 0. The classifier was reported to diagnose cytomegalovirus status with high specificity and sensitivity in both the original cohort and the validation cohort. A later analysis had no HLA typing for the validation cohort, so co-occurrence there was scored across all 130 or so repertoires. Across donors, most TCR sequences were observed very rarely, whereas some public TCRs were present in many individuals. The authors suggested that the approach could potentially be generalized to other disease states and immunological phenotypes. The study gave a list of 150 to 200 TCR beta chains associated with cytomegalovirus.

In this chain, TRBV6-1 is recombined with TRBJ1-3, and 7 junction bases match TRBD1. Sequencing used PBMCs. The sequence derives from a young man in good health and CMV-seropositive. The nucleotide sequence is TGTGCCGTCGTCAACAGGGGATCTGCCCGAAACACCATATATTTT. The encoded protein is CAVVNRGSARNTIYF.